Below are 9 T cell receptor beta chains sequenced from a single sample in a study of T cells after yellow fever vaccination (dated by TCRdb to about 2019). To prepare the library, 5' RACE was applied. The sequencing machine was an Illumina HiSeq 2500. TCRdb reran the public reads through fastp at Q25 and MiXCR, keeping productive beta chains. Duplicate CDR3 protein sequences are folded into a single record with the most common DNA and genes. In all, the sample holds 500,000 to 700,000 distinct CDR3 sequences, and 15% to 20% of those were seen once. The biggest ten clones account for 13% to 15% of the sample. Interpreted using the paper, the treatment or condition label stands for: live attenuated yellow fever vaccine strain. The sequenced sample was PBMCs, obtained 15 days after the yellow fever booster vaccination. Receptor source: a man younger than 40 who received the YFV17D yellow fever vaccine.

This chain uses TRBV19 with TRBJ2-7, with D perhaps being TRBD1 or TRBD2 (5 bases each). V lost 4 bases, J lost 6 bases, and 13 bases lay in between. This CDR3 region has 13 residues. Germline V gene sequence: CDR1 LNHDA, CDR2 SQIVND (reference sequence). CDR3 in amino acids: CASSKMRGSEQYF. CDR3 nucleotide sequence: TGTGCCAGTAGTAAGATGAGGGGTTCCGAGCAGTACTTC.

Only a few counts were recorded for this clonotype. The V call is TRBV10-3, the J call TRBJ2-7; D not resolved. The germline V gene encodes CDR1 ENHRY and CDR2 SYGVKD. This CDR3 region has 12 residues. V was cut by 2 bases and J by 7 bases, with 9 bases left in between. The CDR3 sequence is CAISEGSEEQYF. Here the CDR3 DNA reads TGTGCCATCAGTGAGGGCAGTGAGGAGCAGTACTTC.

This chain joins TRBV6-1 and TRBJ2-7; TRBD1 matches 7 bases. Germline-derived CDR1 and CDR2 are MNHNS and SASEGT. The CDR3 length is 14 residues. The junction had 7 bases not matched to a gene; V was cut back by 6 bases and J by 2 bases. CDR3 in DNA: TGTGCCAGCAGCCGGACAGGACGGGCCTACGAGCAGTACTTC. Amino acids: CASSRTGRAYEQYF.

For the CDR3, the DNA is TGCGCCAGCAGCTCCAGCGGGAGTCGCCAAGAGACCCAGTACTTC. Amino acids: CASSSSGSRQETQYF. J is TRBJ2-5 and V is TRBV5-1; TRBD2 aligns across 8 bases. The CDR3 runs 15 residues. The V segment lost 3 bases and the J segment 1 base; nucleotides outside the gene matches: 5. CDR1 is SGHRS, CDR2 YFSETQ, per germline. Full variable domain (rest looked up from reference TRBV5-1 and TRBJ2-5): KAGVTQTPRYLIKTRGQQVTLSCSPISGHRSVSWYQQTPGQGLQFLFEYFSETQRNKGNFPGRFSGRQFSNSRSEMNVSTLELGDSALYLCASSSSGSRQETQYFGPGTRLLVL.

This clonotype showed up just a few times. The CDR3 spells CATSRLASTDTQYF. The CDR3 coding sequence is TGTGCCACCAGCAGACTAGCCAGCACAGATACGCAGTATTTT. V is TRBV15 and J is TRBJ2-3; TRBD2 is a possible D gene (5 bases). Trimming stripped 2 bases from V and 0 bases from J, with 6 bases between. CDR1 is LNHNV and CDR2 is YYDKDF in the germline V gene (reference sequence). The CDR3 consists of 14 residues.

This clonotype was seen a handful of times. This chain links TRBV14 with TRBJ2-5; no firm D call. Germline values: CDR1 SGHDN, CDR2 FVKESK. V was pared by 0 bases and J by 2 bases, with 10 bases between. The CDR3 spans 15 residues. CDR3 nucleotides: TGTGCCAGCAGCCAAGATATGCGGTTACAAGAGACCCAGTACTTC. It codes for CASSQDMRLQETQYF.

The gene calls are TRBV14 and TRBJ2-5, with D maybe TRBD1 (5 bases). Germline values: CDR1 SGHDN, CDR2 FVKESK. V gave up 2 bases and J gave up 4 bases, with 8 bases separating them. This CDR3 region has 13 residues. The CDR3 DNA reads TGTGCCAGCAGCCAAACAACAGGAGAGACCCAGTACTTC. This sequence encodes CASSQTTGETQYF.

This clonotype was seen repeatedly, ten times or more. At one end the junction does not follow the germline gene, possibly because of a read error. The chain joins TRBV5-1 to TRBJ2-6; TRBD1 agrees at 7 bases. Germline V gene lookup returns CDR1 SGHRS and CDR2 YFSETQ. The CDR3 covers 15 residues. The CDR3 sequence: CASSPQGSGANVLTF. As DNA, the CDR3 is TGTGCCAGCAGCCCACAGGGGTCTGGGGCCAACGTCCTGACTTTC.

This clonotype was recorded only once. The chain joins TRBV20-1 to TRBJ2-7; D may correspond to TRBD1 or TRBD2 (6 bases each). With 0 bases removed from V and 4 bases from J, the gap between germline ends came to 19 bases. CDR3 length equals 16 residues. CDR1 is DFQATT and CDR2 is SNEGSKA in the germline V gene (reference sequence). The CDR3 reads CSARDRRGTPIYEQYF. The CDR3 nucleotides read TGCAGTGCTAGAGATCGTCGGGGGACACCGATTTACGAGCAGTACTTC.